These T cell receptor beta chains were read from a single sample in a study of blood T cell repertoires in COVID-19. Sequenced by immunoSEQ multiplex PCR; TCRdb stores in-frame clones only, minus some. The sample holds about 87,000 clones, 70% to 85% seen once. Specimen: peripheral blood. The receptors shown here come from a woman aged 45-59 years with acute or convalescent COVID-19. CDR3s include the opening cysteine and the closing phenylalanine or tryptophan. D genes are given only for firm matches. Clone size is given for some rows only: seen once, a few or many times, or a class if the clone is expanded.

>TRBV2|TRBJ1-1|-|TRBD1
TGTGCCAGCAAGGGAGACAGGGGTACTGAAGCTTTCTTT
CASKGDRGTEAFF
>TRBV7-2|TRBJ1-4|-|-
TGTGCCAGCAGCTTGCGGTCCAGGGTTAATGAAAAACTGTTTTTT
CASSLRSRVNEKLFF
>TRBV3-1/TRBV3-2|TRBJ2-5|-|TRBD1
TGTGCCAGCAGCCACAGGGGGCTGGGTAAAGAGACCCAGTACTTC
CASSHRGLGKETQYF
>TRBV19|TRBJ1-1|-|-
TGTGCCAGTAGCCCCCGCGAAGGGGGAACTGAAGCTTTCTTT
CASSPREGGTEAFF
>TRBV7-9|TRBJ2-1|-|TRBD2
TGTGCCAGCAGCAAAAGCGGGGGGTGGTACAATGAGCAGTTCTTC
CASSKSGGWYNEQFF
>TRBV19|TRBJ1-1|once|-
TGTGCCAGTAGTATTCAGGGCCTGAACACTGAAGCTTTCTTT
CASSIQGLNTEAFF
>TRBV2|TRBJ1-1|-|-
TGTGCCAGCAGTGAACACAGCTTGAACACTGAAGCTTTCTTT
CASSEHSLNTEAFF
>TRBV6-1|TRBJ2-7|few|-
TGTGCCAGCAGCGAAGGGACAAGGCAGAAGCAGTACTTC
CASSEGTRQKQYF
>TRBV12-3/TRBV12-4|TRBJ1-3|-|-
TGTGCCAGCAGCTGGACAGAAAACACCATATATTTT
CASSWTENTIYF
>TRBV9|TRBJ2-7|once|TRBD1
TGTGCCAGCAGCGTAGCTGGGACAGACTACGAGCAGTACTTC
CASSVAGTDYEQYF
>TRBV6-5|TRBJ1-2|-|-
TGTGCCAGCAGTTACACCGGGCAGCGGGACTATGGCTACACCTTC
CASSYTGQRDYGYTF
>TRBV30|TRBJ1-1|-|-
TGTGCCTGGAATACAGGATGGGGAGCTTTCTTT
CAWNTGWGAFF
>TRBV9|TRBJ1-5|-|TRBD1
TGTGCCAGCAGCGCGACAGGGGGTAGGAATCAGCCCCAGCATTTT
CASSATGGRNQPQHF
>TRBV4-2|TRBJ2-7|-|-
TGTGCCAGCAGCCAAGAGCCTCCGATGCGGGGCAAATCCTACGAGCAGTACTTC
CASSQEPPMRGKSYEQYF
>TRBV18|TRBJ2-5|-|TRBD1
TGTGCCAGCTCAACCCGGACAGGGGGCCTCGAGACCCAGTACTTC
CASSTRTGGLETQYF
>TRBV28|TRBJ1-5|-|-
TGTGCCAGCAGTTTGGAGGGCGCCGCTCAGCCCCAGCATTTT
CASSLEGAAQPQHF
>TRBV6-5|TRBJ2-6|-|-
TGTGCCAGCAGTATGACTAGCTCTGGGGCCAACGTCCTGACTTTC
CASSMTSSGANVLTF
>TRBV6-5|TRBJ1-2|-|-
TGTGCCAGCAGACAACAGGTTAACTATGGCTACACCTTC
CASRQQVNYGYTF
>TRBV19|TRBJ2-7|-|TRBD1
TGTGCCAGTAGTATGGTTGGGACAGCATCCTACGAGCAGTACTTC
CASSMVGTASYEQYF
>TRBV5-1|TRBJ2-7|-|-
TGCGCCAGCAGCTTGCAGGGCCACGAGCAGTACTTC
CASSLQGHEQYF
>TRBV6-1|TRBJ2-6|-|TRBD1
TGTGCCAGCAGTGATGTGGACAGGGTAAAGTCTGGGGCCAACGTCCTGACTTTC
CASSDVDRVKSGANVLTF
>TRBV13|TRBJ1-1|few|-
TGTGCCAGCAGCTCGACACAGGGTAGGGTCCTTGAAGCTTTCTTT
CASSSTQGRVLEAFF
>TRBV12-3/TRBV12-4|TRBJ2-7|-|-
TGTGCCAGCAGTTTGGACACGGTCTACGAGCAGTACTTC
CASSLDTVYEQYF
>TRBV9|TRBJ2-3|-|TRBD2
TGTGCCAGCAGCGTAACCCTTCCGGGACTAGGGCCCTTGGATACGCAGTATTTT
CASSVTLPGLGPLDTQYF
>TRBV11-2|TRBJ2-2|-|TRBD2
TGTGCCAGCAGCCTCGGGGGGGACGGAAAGAACACCGGGGAGCTGTTTTTT
CASSLGGDGKNTGELFF
>TRBV27|TRBJ2-3|-|TRBD2
TGTGCCAGCAGTTTGACTAGCGGAAGCACAGATACGCAGTATTTT
CASSLTSGSTDTQYF
>TRBV10-3|TRBJ2-1|-|-
TGTGCCATCAGTGAGTCGCTGGAGCGGCCCTACAATGAGCAGTTCTTC
CAISESLERPYNEQFF
>TRBV7-9|TRBJ2-3|-|TRBD2
TGTGCCAGCAGCTTGCCTAGCGGGGAGCACACTAGCACAGATACGCAGTATTTT
CASSLPSGEHTSTDTQYF
>TRBV7-2|TRBJ1-5|once|TRBD1
TGTGCCAGCAGCTTAGAAGGACAGGGGAATCAGCCCCAGCATTTT
CASSLEGQGNQPQHF
>TRBV5-6|TRBJ1-5|-|-
TGTGCCAGCAGCTCCTCGGGGGATCAGCCCCAGCATTTT
CASSSSGDQPQHF
>TRBV5-1|TRBJ2-1|few|TRBD2
TGCGCCAGCAGCTTGGAACCCCGCGGGGGGGCCGGTGAGCAGTTCTTC
CASSLEPRGGAGEQFF
>TRBV5-4|TRBJ2-5|-|-
TGTGCCAGCAGGGAACAGGGTCCTCAAGAGACCCAGTACTTC
CASREQGPQETQYF
>TRBV4-3|TRBJ1-2|-|-
TGCGCCAGCAGCCAGTCATCGGGGAGCTACACCTTC
CASSQSSGSYTF
>TRBV3-1/TRBV3-2|TRBJ1-4|once|TRBD1
TGTGCCAGCAGCTTCGACAGGGGGTATAATGAAAAACTGTTTTTT
CASSFDRGYNEKLFF
>TRBV27|TRBJ2-4|-|TRBD1
TGTGCCAGCAGCTTAGACAGGGGGAAAAACATTCAGTACTTC
CASSLDRGKNIQYF
>TRBV24-1|TRBJ1-2|few|-
TGTGCCACCAGTGGCGTCCAGGGCTATGGCTACACCTTC
CATSGVQGYGYTF
>TRBV5-1|TRBJ2-3|few|-
TGCGCCAGCAGCTCCGGAGTGGATCCTAGCACAGATACGCAGTATTTT
CASSSGVDPSTDTQYF
>TRBV28|TRBJ1-2|-|-
TGTGCCAGCACCAGGCTGGACAGCCTTGGGGGCTACACCTTC
CASTRLDSLGGYTF
>TRBV5-1|TRBJ1-1|-|-
TGCGCCAGCAGAATGGACATGGGCACTGAAGCTTTCTTT
CASRMDMGTEAFF
>TRBV3-1/TRBV3-2|TRBJ1-1|-|TRBD1
TGTGCCAGCAGCCAGGGCAGGGGGGAAGAAGCTTTCTTT
CASSQGRGEEAFF
>TRBV7-9|TRBJ1-6|-|TRBD1
TGTGCCAGCAGTACCGGACAGGGGAATAATTCACCCCTCCACTTT
CASSTGQGNNSPLHF
>TRBV6-5|TRBJ1-5|-|-
TGTGCCAGCAGTTACGGCCGTAATCAGCCCCAGCATTTT
CASSYGRNQPQHF
>TRBV7-3|TRBJ1-6|few|TRBD1
TGTGCCAGCGGACAGGGAGACAATTCACCCCTCCACTTT
CASGQGDNSPLHF
>TRBV10-3|TRBJ1-4|-|TRBD1
TGTGCCATCAGCCGCGGGACAGGGTTAAGCAAAGGTGAAAAACTGTTTTTT
CAISRGTGLSKGEKLFF
>TRBV7-8|TRBJ1-2|-|-
TGTGCCAGCAGCTTAGTGGCTACAGCTAACTATGGCTACACCTTC
CASSLVATANYGYTF
>TRBV7-2|TRBJ2-7|-|TRBD2
TGTGCCAGCAGCTCGCAATCCGGGACTAACTACGAGCAGTACTTC
CASSSQSGTNYEQYF
>TRBV6-5|TRBJ1-5|-|TRBD1
TGTGCCAGCAGCGCGACAGGGGGCAATCAGCCCCAGCATTTT
CASSATGGNQPQHF
>TRBV27|TRBJ1-2|-|TRBD1
TGTGCCAGCAGAATATTGGGACAGAACTATGGCTACACCTTC
CASRILGQNYGYTF
>TRBV19|TRBJ1-1|few|-
TGTGCCAGTAGTATGGGGGCCTGGAACACTGAAGCTTTCTTT
CASSMGAWNTEAFF
>TRBV5-1|TRBJ2-3|-|-
TGCGCCAGCAGCTTGGTCGGAGCGAGGGATACGCAGTATTTT
CASSLVGARDTQYF
>TRBV19|TRBJ2-3|-|TRBD2
TGTGCCAGTAGTATCCAACTAGCGGGGGGTCCCACAGATACGCAGTATTTT
CASSIQLAGGPTDTQYF
>TRBV3-1/TRBV3-2|TRBJ2-3|-|TRBD2
TGTGCCAGCAGCCAAGGAGCGGGGGGGCGGAACCCAGATACGCAGTATTTT
CASSQGAGGRNPDTQYF
>TRBV6-1|TRBJ2-7|-|TRBD2
TGTGCCAGCAGTGAAATCTTCGTTGGGCAGGGAGGAAGGACTAGCAGATACGAGCAGTACTTC
CASSEIFVGQGGRTSRYEQYF